What follows are 7 T cell receptor beta chains derived from one specimen sequenced in a study of cytomegalovirus exposure and HLA in healthy donors. Primers included in the PCR were 60 Vbeta and 13 Jbeta primers. Produced via immunoSEQ multiplex PCR; TCRdb's table is partial and in-frame only. The repertoire includes about 99,000 clones, about 78% of them detected once, and roughly 3% sits in the top ten. Sequencing was done on a sample of PBMCs. The receptors originated from a man aged 35 to 55 in good health and CMV-seronegative.

V is TRBV28 and J is TRBJ1-2; TRBD1 might be the D (5 bases). Germline-derived CDR1 and CDR2 are MDHEN and SYDVKM. V lost 3 bases and J lost 5, with 16 bases in between. This CDR3 has 15 amino acids. Here the CDR3 DNA reads TGTGCCAGCAGTTTCCTCGGTGGGGGGACTTATGGCTACACCTTC. As protein: CASSFLGGGTYGYTF.

The gene calls are TRBV7-8 and TRBJ2-7, with D perhaps matching TRBD2 (5 bases). Germline V gene sequence: CDR1 SGHVS, CDR2 FQNEAQ. The CDR3 loop spans 13 amino acids. The V end lost 6 bases, the J end lost 2 bases, and 11 bases lay between the germline ends. CDR3 sequence: CASSPGVAYEQYF. The CDR3 nucleotides read TGTGCCAGCAGTCCCGGGGTGGCCTACGAGCAGTACTTC.

The chain combines TRBV7-2 with TRBJ2-3; tentatively, D is TRBD2 (6 bases). Trimming removed 0 bases at V and 1 base at J, with 14 bases between. Germline V gives CDR1 SGHTA, CDR2 FQGNSA. This CDR3 has 17 residues. CDR3 bases: TGTGCCAGCAGCTTAGCCGGCCGTTCGGGAGGCACAGATACGCAGTATTTT. Translating gives CASSLAGRSGGTDTQYF.

This rearrangement joins TRBV9 to TRBJ2-7; 7 bases are shared with TRBD1. CDR1 and CDR2 (germline): SGDLS, YYNGEE. The CDR3 is 13 residues long. V lost 4 bases, J lost 6 bases, and 7 bases stayed unmatched. The CDR3: CASSWTGESEQYF. The CDR3 DNA reads TGTGCCAGCAGCTGGACAGGCGAAAGCGAGCAGTACTTC.

V gene TRBV10-1 combines with J gene TRBJ1-1; TRBD1 matches 7 bases. The J segment lost 4 bases and the V segment lost 3 bases, leaving 2 bases of the junction unmatched. This CDR3 contains 13 residues. Germline lookup yields CDR1 WNHNN and CDR2 SYGVQD (reference sequence). The CDR3 sequence: CASSEGGSTEAFF. The CDR3 nucleotides are TGCGCCAGCAGTGAAGGGGGCTCCACTGAAGCTTTCTTT.

The V and J genes are TRBV19 and TRBJ2-3; 12 bases are shared with TRBD1. The germline CDR1 and CDR2 sequences are LNHDA and SQIVND (reference sequence). This CDR3 has 16 amino acids. The V and J ends lost 4 bases and 6 bases, in that order; junction bases with no gene match: 8. CDR3 coding DNA: TGTGCCAGTAGTAGTCTTCCGGGACAGGGGGCGGATACGCAGTATTTT. It encodes CASSSLPGQGADTQYF.

This chain joins TRBV4-2 and TRBJ1-1; D remains unclear. CDR1 LGHNA and CDR2 YNFKEQ come from the germline V gene. Between the trimmed V and J ends, which lost 3 bases and 1 base, there was a span of 9 bases. The CDR3 loop spans 14 amino acids. The CDR3 DNA follows: TGTGCCAGCAGCCAGGCAGGTTCGAACACTGAAGCTTTCTTT. As protein: CASSQAGSNTEAFF.